The 20 T cell receptor beta chains in this list originate from one sample, sequenced in a study of blood T cell repertoires in COVID-19. Sequenced by immunoSEQ multiplex PCR; TCRdb stores in-frame clones only, minus some. This sample has approximately 100,000 clones, with 65% to 90% found just once. Input material: peripheral blood. These receptors all come from a woman aged 80 or over with active or convalescent COVID-19.

This clone was observed a single time. J is TRBJ1-2 and V is TRBV7-9; TRBD1 aligns across 8 bases. Germline CDR1 reads SEHNR; CDR2 reads FQNEAQ (reference sequence). J gave up 4 bases and V 1 base, and 8 bases lay outside the gene matches. This CDR3 is built from 16 residues. CDR3: CASSLDLTGASYGYTF. For the CDR3, the DNA is TGTGCCAGCAGCTTAGATCTGACAGGGGCTTCCTATGGCTACACCTTC.

The V call is TRBV30, the J call TRBJ1-5; 7 bases map to TRBD1. The V and J ends lost 3 bases and 0 bases, in that order; junction bases with no gene match: 5. Germline V gives CDR1 GTSNPN, CDR2 SVGIG (reference sequence). There are 15 residues in the CDR3. This chain's CDR3 is CAWSRGKNSNQPQHF. The DNA for the CDR3 is TGTGCCTGGAGCAGGGGGAAGAATAGCAATCAGCCCCAGCATTTT. Using reference TRBV30 and TRBJ1-5 for the parts outside the CDR3, the full variable domain is SQTIHQWPATLVQPVGSPLSLECTVEGTSNPNLYWYRQAAGRGLQLLFYSVGIGQISSEVPQNLSASRPQDRQFILSSKKLLLSDSGFYLCAWSRGKNSNQPQHFGDGTRLSIL.

The V call is TRBV6-1, the J call TRBJ1-3; tentatively, D is TRBD1 (5 bases). This CDR3 has 18 amino acids. Germline V CDR1 and CDR2: MNHNS, SASEGT. The V and J ends lost 2 bases and 0 bases respectively, with 17 bases between them. The CDR3 spells CASSEFSGTGSSGNTIYF. The CDR3 coding sequence is TGTGCCAGCAGTGAATTTAGCGGGACGGGAAGCTCTGGAAACACCATATATTTT.

This rearrangement joins TRBV7-9 to TRBJ2-1; 9 bases agree with TRBD2. CDR1 is SEHNR and CDR2 is FQNEAQ in the germline V gene (reference sequence). The CDR3 is made up of 14 amino acids. V dropped 0 bases and J dropped 14; count of bases not matched to a gene: 8. The CDR3 bases are TGTGCCAGCAGCTTAGCGCTAGCGGGGCCACTCGAGTTCTTC. This codes for CASSLALAGPLEFF.

This chain connects TRBV20-1 to TRBJ1-5; a possible D gene is TRBD1 (6 bases). V was trimmed by 3 bases and J by 6 bases, leaving 15 bases between them. The CDR3 consists of 14 residues. Germline-derived CDR1 and CDR2 are DFQATT and SNEGSKA (reference sequence). CDR3 protein: CSASGAGVFQPQHF. In DNA, the CDR3 is TGCAGTGCTAGTGGGGCAGGGGTTTTTCAGCCCCAGCATTTT.

The chain has TRBV27 and TRBJ1-6; a possible D gene is TRBD1 (6 bases). This CDR3 is built from 13 residues. The V end was cut by 5 bases, the J end by 8 bases, with 10 bases between. The germline V gene encodes CDR1 MNHEY and CDR2 SMNVEV (reference sequence). CDR3 DNA sequence: TGTGCCAGCAGTCATAACAGGGATTCACCCCTCCACTTT. It is translated as CASSHNRDSPLHF.

In its sample, this clone was seen a few times. The J gene is TRBJ2-1, the V gene TRBV7-3, with 7 positions matching TRBD1. Germline CDR1 reads SGHTA; CDR2 reads FQGTGA. This CDR3 contains 16 residues. V gave up 3 bases and J gave up 5 bases; unmatched junction bases: 10. The CDR3 coding sequence is TGTGCCAGCAGCTTGGGGGTGGGACAGCGCCACAATGAGCAGTTCTTC. This codes for CASSLGVGQRHNEQFF.

V is TRBV7-2 and J is TRBJ1-5; D unresolved. The CDR3 has 15 amino acids. Trimming took 4 bases from V and 3 from J, leaving 13 bases between them. From germline, CDR1 is SGHTA and CDR2 FQGNSA. In DNA form, the CDR3 reads TGTGCCAGCAGCTGGAACGACGGGAACAATCAGCCCCAGCATTTT. Protein: CASSWNDGNNQPQHF.

The CDR3 loop reads CASSYSGGAPYNEQFF. As DNA, the CDR3 is TGTGCCAGCAGTTACTCGGGGGGGGCGCCCTACAATGAGCAGTTCTTC. The chain is built from TRBV6-5 and TRBJ2-1, with D possibly TRBD2 on 7 matching bases. Germline lookup yields CDR1 MNHEY and CDR2 SVGAGI. The germline V and J ends were trimmed by 0 bases and 2 bases, with 11 bases remaining between them. This CDR3 comprises 16 residues.

The chain combines TRBV6-5 with TRBJ1-1; weak D call: TRBD1 (6 bases). V was pared by 6 bases and J by 3 bases, with 17 bases between. The germline V gene encodes CDR1 MNHEY and CDR2 SVGAGI. The CDR3 runs 15 residues. DNA for the CDR3: TGTGCCAGCAGAATACCCGGGACACATGACACTGAAGCTTTCTTT. Translated: CASRIPGTHDTEAFF.

As concerns this clone: Within the sample, other DNA sequences also encode this same CDR3. The chain joins TRBV7-9 to TRBJ1-2, with TRBD1 matching over 8 bases. Germline V gives CDR1 SEHNR, CDR2 FQNEAQ (reference sequence). This CDR3 comprises 13 residues. With V trimmed by 1 base and J by 5 bases, 0 bases remained unmatched. For the CDR3, the DNA is TGTGCCAGCAGCTTAGGACAGGGGTATGGCTACACCTTC. It is translated as CASSLGQGYGYTF.

The genes are TRBV7-2 and TRBJ1-2; 9 bases line up with TRBD1. CDR3 size: 14 residues. Germline assignment: CDR1 SGHTA and CDR2 FQGNSA. V gave up 4 bases and J gave up 8 bases; unmatched junction bases: 8. CDR3 bases: TGTGCCAGCAGCTCCGGGACAGGGTATTACGGCTACACCTTC. Protein: CASSSGTGYYGYTF. The whole variable domain, remainder taken from reference TRBV7-2 and TRBJ1-2, is GAGVSQSPSNKVTEKGKDVELRCDPISGHTALYWYRQSLGQGLEFLIYFQGNSAPDKSGLPSDRFSAERTGGSVSTLTIQRTQQEDSAVYLCASSSGTGYYGYTFGSGTRLTVV.

The chain employs TRBV19 and TRBJ1-2, with 9 bases matching TRBD1. Germline trimming cut 5 bases from V and 7 bases from J; bases unmatched to any gene: 8. This CDR3 contains 14 residues. CDR1 is LNHDA and CDR2 is SQIVND in the germline V gene (reference sequence). This chain's CDR3 is CASSPETGGSGYTF. In nucleotides, the CDR3 is TGTGCCAGTAGTCCAGAGACAGGGGGGTCTGGCTACACCTTC.

The chain couples TRBV19 to TRBJ1-2, with 10 bases identical to TRBD1. The V segment lost 8 bases and the J segment 8 bases; nucleotides outside the gene matches: 8. CDR1 LNHDA and CDR2 SQIVND come from the germline V gene (reference sequence). This CDR3 has 13 residues. CDR3 nucleotide sequence: TGTGCCAGTCGTGGACAGGGGGAAAGCGGCTACACCTTC. As protein: CASRGQGESGYTF.

The chain uses TRBV7-6 and TRBJ2-7, with D possibly TRBD2 on 5 matching bases. The germline gives CDR1 SGHVS, CDR2 FNYEAQ. This CDR3 has 13 residues. The V end was cut by 4 bases, the J end by 3 bases, with 10 bases between. The CDR3 region is CASSSYRGYEQYF. CDR3 sequence (DNA): TGTGCCAGCAGCTCCTATCGGGGCTACGAGCAGTACTTC.

The CDR3 reads CASSRARTGDTEAFF. CDR3 DNA sequence: TGTGCCAGTAGTAGAGCCCGAACAGGGGACACTGAAGCTTTCTTT. V and J are TRBV19 and TRBJ1-1, with 7 bases identical to TRBD1. The CDR3 is 15 residues long. V lost 4 bases to trimming and J lost 3 bases; unmatched junction nucleotides: 8. Germline CDR1 LNHDA, CDR2 SQIVND (reference sequence).

This sequence joins TRBV5-1 and TRBJ2-5; perhaps TRBD2 as D (7 bases). Germline V CDR1 and CDR2: SGHRS, YFSETQ. The ends were cut back, 2 bases at V and 5 bases at J, with 13 bases in the middle. CDR3 length: 14 residues. DNA for the CDR3: TGCGCCAGCAGCTTCTTACAGGGAGGGGAGACCCAGTACTTC. It translates to CASSFLQGGETQYF.

This chain joins TRBV29-1 and TRBJ2-7, with a weak D call TRBD1 (5 bases). CDR3 length equals 12 residues. Germline CDR1 is SQVTM and CDR2 is ANQGSEA. The V gene lost 4 bases and the J gene lost 2 bases, with 9 bases spanning the gap. CDR3 bases: TGCAGCGTTGCTCCAGGGCCCTACGAGCAGTACTTC. As protein: CSVAPGPYEQYF.

In its sample, this clone was seen a few times. The chain joins TRBV5-1 to TRBJ2-3; 12 nucleotides agree with TRBD2. The junction had 6 bases not matched to a gene; V was cut back by 4 bases and J by 0 bases. Germline CDR1 SGHRS, CDR2 YFSETQ. CDR3 length: 17 residues. Here the CDR3 DNA reads TGCGCCAGCAGCCTGTGGACTAGCGGGATTAGCACAGATACGCAGTATTTT. This sequence encodes CASSLWTSGISTDTQYF.

CDR3 in amino acids: CASSLDGTGDEKLFF. The CDR3 nucleotides are TGCGCCAGCAGCTTGGACGGGACAGGAGATGAAAAACTGTTTTTT. The rearrangement joins TRBV5-1 to TRBJ1-4, with 8 bases aligning to TRBD1. Per germline, CDR1 SGHRS and CDR2 YFSETQ. CDR3 length: 15 amino acids. Germline trimming cut 0 bases from V and 6 bases from J; bases unmatched to any gene: 4.